Listed below are T cell receptor beta chains from one sample, sequenced in a study of blood T cell repertoires in COVID-19. TCRdb's table, derived via immunoSEQ multiplex PCR, lists solely in-frame clones and lacks some. Here the sample spans about 400,000 clones, approximately 86% being singletons. The sample comprised peripheral blood. Source of these receptors: a human donor in a cohort sampled during active COVID-19. Each CDR3 is given with its conserved first and last residue.

cdr3_aa j_call v_call
CASSPGMNHGYTF TRBJ1-2 TRBV28
CASSLNNLEDGYTF TRBJ1-2 TRBV5-1
CASSLVPDEQYF TRBJ2-7 TRBV7-9
CASSLLDRAGYGYTF TRBJ1-2 TRBV9
CASSFGGTSAYEQYF TRBJ2-7 TRBV28
CASSADRDRGLSDTQYF TRBJ2-3 TRBV2
CASSTWTSGRESTDTQYF TRBJ2-3 TRBV5-1
CASEDQGRGQDYTF TRBJ1-2 TRBV19
CASSLDRPNYGYTF TRBJ1-2 TRBV11-2
CASSLSGQPMNTEAFF TRBJ1-1 TRBV28
CASSYTQGNSPLHF TRBJ1-6 TRBV5-1
CATRRLSYNEQFF TRBJ2-1 TRBV15
CSVSGGEGTDTQYF TRBJ2-3 TRBV29-1
CASSRLEAPGGYTF TRBJ1-2 TRBV14
CASRQTGLAVGEQYF TRBJ2-7 TRBV6-5
CASSSLRANGLYTQYF TRBJ2-3 TRBV7-9
CASSAGATSGYTF TRBJ1-2 TRBV5-4
CASSPPEREVQDTQYF TRBJ2-3 TRBV4-1
CASSRQGNTGELFF TRBJ2-2 TRBV19
CASLPGFTGELFF TRBJ2-2 TRBV2
CAWSVHRQGLYSYEQYF TRBJ2-7 TRBV30
CASSPGQARGEKLFF TRBJ1-4 TRBV7-9
CASSSDRGYEQYF TRBJ2-7 TRBV11-2
CASSLRLAENNEQFF TRBJ2-1 TRBV5-4
CASSVTTSGNNEQFF TRBJ2-1 TRBV6-6
CASSKVGQYTGELFF TRBJ2-2 TRBV21-1
CASSDRQIHGYTF TRBJ1-2 TRBV2
CASRVGVANQPQHF TRBJ1-5 TRBV6-5
CASSLDGSLNYGYTF TRBJ1-2 TRBV4-1
CASVLGLAGSYEQYF TRBJ2-7 TRBV7-2
CAAFDRSSYNEQFF TRBJ2-1 TRBV30
CASSQVTGVNTEAFF TRBJ1-1 TRBV4-1
CASSRGIDEQFF TRBJ2-1 TRBV6-5
CASSDEQVGVQFF TRBJ2-1 TRBV2
CASSIRAQGANYGYTF TRBJ1-2 TRBV19
CASSVGSGGGPQPPQYF TRBJ2-3 TRBV9
CATSTDRENEKLFF TRBJ1-4 TRBV15
CASSSPGQGSYEQYF TRBJ2-7 TRBV28
CASSSKGTVLYGYTF TRBJ1-2 TRBV28
CAWSGLAGGAEQFF TRBJ2-1 TRBV30
CASSGAPREPLHF TRBJ1-6 TRBV2
CASSEPFGHHFTGNTIYF TRBJ1-3 TRBV25-1
CASSWESTGSGNTIYF TRBJ1-3 TRBV5-1
CASSEGWGQGTEAFF TRBJ1-1 TRBV2
CATSDPGTSGSMGTGELFF TRBJ2-2 TRBV24-1
CASSELVDTGELFF TRBJ2-2 TRBV10-1
CATSRVAGLNEKLFF TRBJ1-4 TRBV15
CASSRLAGNQETQYF TRBJ2-5 TRBV19
CASSFSGTEAFF TRBJ1-1 TRBV12-3/TRBV12-4
CASSFPTEGFSTDTQYF TRBJ2-3 TRBV28
CASSLGGVENSPLHF TRBJ1-6 TRBV7-9